The entry below gives a single T cell receptor (beta chain) sequence along with its context. No antigen is known for it. A second PCR of roughly 7 to 11 cycles used a sample-barcoded 5' primer and a J-beta primer mix. TCRdb reanalysed the 5' RACE reads using MiXCR and keeps one entry per CDR3 protein. The sample includes approximately 800,000 distinct CDR3 sequences, roughly 50% of them seen just once. The data belong to a study of blood T cells in healthy people across ages. Whole-study findings and limits: As age increased, TCR beta diversity per million T cells fell in a roughly linear fashion.

The junction had 6 bases not matched to a gene; V was cut back by 5 bases and J by 5 bases. Germline assignment: CDR1 SGHTA and CDR2 FQGTGA. The CDR3 has 15 amino acids. The sequenced material came from blood. The clonotype was recovered from a man older than 75 in good health. The chain employs TRBV7-3 and TRBJ2-2, with 9 nucleotides matching TRBD1. The CDR3 region is CASSLGTGWTGELFF. In DNA form, the CDR3 reads TGTGCCAGCAGCCTGGGGACAGGGTGGACCGGGGAGCTGTTTTTT. Based on the CDR3 plus reference TRBV7-3 and TRBJ2-2, the full variable domain is GAGVSQTPSNKVTEKGKYVELRCDPISGHTALYWYRQSLGQGPEFLIYFQGTGAADDSGLPNDRFFAVRPEGSVSTLKIQRTERGDSAVYLCASSLGTGWTGELFFGEGSRLTVL.